Below are 9 T cell receptor beta chains sequenced from a single sample in a study of cytomegalovirus exposure and HLA in healthy donors. 60 Vbeta and 13 Jbeta primers were used in PCR. Sequencing was performed with immunoSEQ multiplex PCR; in TCRdb, only in-frame clones are kept and a portion is missing. This sample has approximately 160,000 clones, with under 90% found just once. Sequencing was done on a sample of PBMCs. The source is a male donor in good health and CMV-seronegative.

The chain recombines TRBV9 with TRBJ2-1; a weak D match, TRBD2 (5 bases). The CDR3 is made up of 15 amino acids. CDR1 and CDR2 from the germline V gene are SGDLS and YYNGEE. The germline V and J ends were trimmed by 0 bases and 8 bases, with 15 bases remaining between them. The DNA of the CDR3 is TGTGCCAGCAGCGTAGGCCCTACTAGTTTCGATGAGCAGTTCTTC. Translation gives CASSVGPTSFDEQFF.

The chain recombines TRBV5-6 with TRBJ1-1; TRBD1 agrees at 9 bases. Germline CDR1 is SGHDT and CDR2 is YYEEEE. The ends lost 2 bases at V and 11 bases at J; junction bases unmatched: 4. CDR3 length: 12 residues. This CDR3 reads CASSLTGTGAFF. In nucleotides, the CDR3 is TGTGCCAGCAGCTTAACCGGGACAGGGGCTTTCTTT.

This clone was seen only a few times. The rearrangement joins TRBV28 to TRBJ1-4, with D perhaps TRBD1 (6 bases). V lost 8 bases and J lost 4, with 17 bases in between. The germline V gene encodes CDR1 MDHEN and CDR2 SYDVKM. The CDR3 totals 15 residues. CDR3 nucleotide sequence: TGTGCCAGCGGCCCCGCCTTCAGGGGTAATGAAAAACTGTTTTTT. Translated: CASGPAFRGNEKLFF.

This chain uses TRBV5-6 with TRBJ2-7; 8 bases agree with TRBD2. CDR3 length: 19 residues. Unmatched junction bases numbered 22, after V lost 3 bases and J lost 5 bases. The germline V gene has CDR1 SGHDT and CDR2 YYEEEE. CDR3 region: CASSWEAGAQQTRVNEQYF. The CDR3, as DNA: TGTGCCAGCAGCTGGGAAGCGGGGGCCCAACAAACCCGCGTGAACGAGCAGTACTTC.

The chain carries TRBV5-1 and TRBJ2-5; 7 bases align to TRBD1. The ends lost 4 bases at V and 5 bases at J; junction bases unmatched: 8. There are 14 residues in the CDR3. Germline V CDR1 and CDR2: SGHRS, YFSETQ. The CDR3: CASSHGRGSETQYF. Written as DNA, the CDR3 is TGCGCCAGCAGCCACGGCAGGGGGAGCGAGACCCAGTACTTC.

The chain carries TRBV14 and TRBJ2-2; 7 bases align to TRBD1. Trimming cost V 3 bases and J 2 bases; bases outside gene matches: 9. The germline V gene encodes CDR1 SGHDN and CDR2 FVKESK. This CDR3 has 17 residues. CDR3 bases: TGTGCCAGCAGCCAGAGGGAGACAGGGAGAAACACCGGGGAGCTGTTTTTT. It translates to CASSQRETGRNTGELFF.

The chain has TRBV19 and TRBJ1-3; D may be TRBD1 (5 bases). This CDR3 has 15 residues. From germline, CDR1 is LNHDA and CDR2 SQIVND (reference sequence). V dropped 7 bases and J dropped 0 bases, with 13 bases sitting between them. The CDR3 coding sequence is TGTGCCAGTAAACAGGAACCGAGCTCTGGAAACACCATATATTTT. Amino acid sequence: CASKQEPSSGNTIYF.

The V call is TRBV5-4, the J call TRBJ1-4; D might be TRBD1 (5 bases). The CDR3 is 16 amino acids. The germline V and J ends were trimmed by 4 bases and 3 bases, with 16 bases remaining between them. CDR1 and CDR2 from the germline V gene are SGHNT and YYREEE (reference sequence). The CDR3 DNA follows: TGTGCCAGCAGCCCCAAGGGGCCTCTTCCTAATGAAAAACTGTTTTTT. This gives the protein CASSPKGPLPNEKLFF.

This clone was recorded once. This chain links TRBV4-1 with TRBJ1-1, with TRBD1 matching over 7 bases. CDR3 length: 15 residues. The J segment lost 1 base and the V segment lost 6 bases, leaving 8 bases of the junction unmatched. In germline, CDR1 is MGHRA, CDR2 YSYEKL. The CDR3 here is CASRDMTGKNTEAFF. CDR3 coding DNA: TGCGCCAGCAGGGACATGACAGGGAAGAACACTGAAGCTTTCTTT.